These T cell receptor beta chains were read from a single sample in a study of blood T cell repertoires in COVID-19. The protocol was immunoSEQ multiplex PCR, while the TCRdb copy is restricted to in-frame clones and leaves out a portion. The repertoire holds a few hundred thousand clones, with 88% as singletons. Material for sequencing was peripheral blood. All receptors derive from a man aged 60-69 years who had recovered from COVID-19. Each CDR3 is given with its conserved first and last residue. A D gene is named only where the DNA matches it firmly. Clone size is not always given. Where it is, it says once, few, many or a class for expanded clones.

CASRDHEQYF | TGTGCCAGCCGGGATCACGAGCAGTACTTC | 10 | - | TRBJ2-7 | TRBV6-5 | -
CASSRQLQETQYF | TGCGCCAGCAGCCGACAGCTCCAAGAGACCCAGTACTTC | 13 | - | TRBJ2-5 | TRBV4-1 | -
CASSFSLASGNEQFF | TGTGCCAGCAGCTTCTCACTAGCGTCGGGCAATGAGCAGTTCTTC | 15 | TRBD2 | TRBJ2-1 | TRBV11-2 | -
CASSHGASGGYNEQFF | TGCGCCAGCAGCCACGGGGCTAGCGGGGGTTACAATGAGCAGTTCTTC | 16 | TRBD2 | TRBJ2-1 | TRBV5-1 | few
CASSNSWGDAGDTEAFF | TGTGCCAGCAGCAACTCATGGGGGGACGCGGGGGACACTGAAGCTTTCTTT | 17 | - | TRBJ1-1 | TRBV2 | few
CASSQDPRREQYF | TGTGCCAGCAGCCAAGACCCCCGGCGGGAGCAGTACTTC | 13 | - | TRBJ2-7 | TRBV3-1/TRBV3-2 | -
CARSPPRQGRDYGYTF | TGTGCCAGAAGCCCCCCCCGACAGGGGCGGGACTATGGCTACACCTTC | 16 | TRBD1 | TRBJ1-2 | TRBV5-3 | -
CASCTIPTDTQYF | TGTGCCAGCTGCACTATCCCCACAGATACGCAGTATTTT | 13 | - | TRBJ2-3 | TRBV5-4 | -
CASSQVRLLGQETQYF | TGTGCCAGCAGCCAAGTGAGACTACTGGGGCAAGAGACCCAGTACTTC | 16 | - | TRBJ2-5 | TRBV3-1/TRBV3-2 | -
CASSQEGTGTVALGYTF | TGTGCCAGCAGCCAAGAAGGGACGGGGACAGTTGCTCTTGGCTACACCTTC | 17 | TRBD1 | TRBJ1-2 | TRBV14 | -
CASSPSPQDYGYTF | TGTGCCAGCTCACCCTCTCCGCAGGACTATGGCTACACCTTC | 14 | - | TRBJ1-2 | TRBV18 | -
CASSYLGTRSYEQYF | TGTGCCAGCAGTTACTTGGGGACTAGATCCTACGAGCAGTACTTC | 15 | TRBD2 | TRBJ2-7 | TRBV11-3 | -
CASSELLDRDTQYF | TGTGCCAGCAGTGAATTGTTAGATAGAGATACGCAGTATTTT | 14 | - | TRBJ2-3 | TRBV2 | once
CASSERGNKSSYNSPLHF | TGTGCCAGCAGCGAAAGGGGAAACAAGAGCTCCTATAATTCACCCCTCCACTTT | 18 | - | TRBJ1-6 | TRBV9 | once
CASSSTGNYGYTF | TGTGCCAGCAGTTCTACAGGGAACTATGGCTACACCTTC | 13 | - | TRBJ1-2 | TRBV7-6 | -
CASKLSGNQPQHF | TGTGCCAGCAAACTCTCTGGCAATCAGCCCCAGCATTTT | 13 | - | TRBJ1-5 | TRBV2 | -
CASSRRQRGAIGELFF | TGTGCCAGCAGCAGACGCCAGCGGGGGGCGATCGGGGAGCTGTTTTTT | 16 | TRBD2 | TRBJ2-2 | TRBV9 | -
CASSLGDRGTDTQYF | TGCGCCAGCAGCTTGGGTGACAGAGGCACAGATACGCAGTATTTT | 15 | - | TRBJ2-3 | TRBV5-1 | -
CASTTPQGAGYGYTF | TGTGCCAGCACCACACCACAGGGGGCAGGCTATGGCTACACCTTC | 15 | TRBD1 | TRBJ1-2 | TRBV28 | -
CASSPGTSGGKTQYF | TGTGCCAGCTCCCCCGGGACTAGCGGGGGAAAGACCCAGTACTTC | 15 | TRBD2 | TRBJ2-5 | TRBV18 | once
CSVDGRGSTGELFF | TGCAGCGTTGACGGCAGGGGGTCGACCGGGGAGCTGTTTTTT | 14 | TRBD1 | TRBJ2-2 | TRBV29-1 | -
CASSPHGTSGARDTQYF | TGTGCCAGCAGCCCCCACGGCACTAGCGGGGCCCGGGATACGCAGTATTTT | 17 | TRBD2 | TRBJ2-3 | TRBV4-2 | -
CASSFRPADSPLHF | TGTGCCAGCAGTTTTAGGCCGGCGGATTCACCCCTCCACTTT | 14 | - | TRBJ1-6 | TRBV13 | -
CASSPQGYGYIQYF | TGTGCCAGCAGCCCACAGGGGTATGGCTACATTCAGTACTTC | 14 | TRBD1 | TRBJ2-4 | TRBV5-6 | -
CASSLGTATNEKLFF | TGTGCCAGCAGCTTAGGGACAGCGACTAATGAAAAACTGTTTTTT | 15 | - | TRBJ1-4 | TRBV11-2 | -
CAISEAVSTNEKLFF | TGTGCCATCAGTGAAGCTGTTAGCACTAATGAAAAACTGTTTTTT | 15 | - | TRBJ1-4 | TRBV10-3 | -
CASSLGTQGGTEAFF | TGTGCCAGCAGCTTAGGTACACAGGGGGGGACTGAAGCTTTCTTT | 15 | TRBD1 | TRBJ1-1 | TRBV11-3 | -
CASSQDYGGRYEDEQFF | TGCGCCAGCAGCCAAGATTACGGGGGGCGCTATGAGGATGAGCAGTTCTTC | 17 | - | TRBJ2-1 | TRBV4-1 | -
CASSPNPGGERGPSYEQYF | TGTGCCAGCTCACCGAACCCGGGGGGAGAAAGGGGCCCATCATACGAGCAGTACTTC | 19 | TRBD2 | TRBJ2-7 | TRBV18 | -
CASRPGQGYTEAFF | TGTGCCAGCAGACCGGGACAGGGTTACACTGAAGCTTTCTTT | 14 | TRBD1 | TRBJ1-1 | TRBV5-6 | -
CASSSHTGFNYGYTF | TGTGCCAGCAGCTCACACACGGGTTTCAACTATGGCTACACCTTC | 15 | - | TRBJ1-2 | TRBV7-2 | -
CASTSQSLQETQYF | TGTGCCAGCACCTCGCAAAGCCTCCAAGAGACCCAGTACTTC | 14 | - | TRBJ2-5 | TRBV5-4 | -
CASSYAAGGPGGEQFF | TGTGCCAGCAGTTACGCGGCGGGGGGCCCGGGAGGGGAGCAGTTCTTC | 16 | TRBD2 | TRBJ2-1 | TRBV6-5 | few
CATMTGENYGYTF | TGTGCCACTATGACAGGGGAGAACTATGGCTACACCTTC | 13 | TRBD1 | TRBJ1-2 | TRBV15 | -
CASSAGQGNQPQHF | TGTGCCAGCAGCGCGGGACAGGGGAATCAGCCCCAGCATTTT | 14 | TRBD1 | TRBJ1-5 | TRBV3-1/TRBV3-2 | few
CASSYGGTGDNEQFF | TGTGCCAGCAGTTACGGGGGCACCGGCGACAATGAGCAGTTCTTC | 15 | - | TRBJ2-1 | TRBV6-2/TRBV6-3 | -
CASSESFSGNGNTIYF | TGCGCCAGCAGTGAGTCGTTTTCGGGGAACGGAAACACCATATATTTT | 16 | - | TRBJ1-3 | TRBV10-2 | few
CASSLGRTAGEQYF | TGTGCCAGCAGCTTAGGTCGGACAGCCGGCGAGCAGTACTTC | 14 | - | TRBJ2-7 | TRBV7-2 | -
CASSQETGAINSPLHF | TGCGCCAGCAGCCAAGAAACAGGGGCGATAAATTCACCCCTCCACTTT | 16 | TRBD1 | TRBJ1-6 | TRBV4-1 | -
CASSHSQGQGEQYF | TGTGCCAGCAGTCATAGCCAGGGGCAGGGGGAGCAGTACTTC | 14 | - | TRBJ2-7 | TRBV7-9 | -
CASSSYIINTEAFF | TGTGCCAGCAGCTCGTATATAATTAACACTGAAGCTTTCTTT | 14 | - | TRBJ1-1 | TRBV7-3 | -
CASRFQGMTDTQYF | TGTGCCAGCAGGTTTCAGGGTATGACAGATACGCAGTATTTT | 14 | - | TRBJ2-3 | TRBV6-5 | -
CASSSRKVFGQDNTDTQYF | TGTGCCAGCAGTTCAAGGAAAGTATTTGGACAGGACAACACAGATACGCAGTATTTT | 19 | TRBD1 | TRBJ2-3 | TRBV27 | -
CASSLAPADYYEQYF | TGTGCCAGCAGCTTAGCCCCAGCAGACTACTACGAGCAGTACTTC | 15 | - | TRBJ2-7 | TRBV7-8 | -
CASSNERTYNSPLHF | TGTGCCAGCAGTAACGAGAGAACTTATAATTCACCCCTCCACTTT | 15 | - | TRBJ1-6 | TRBV25-1 | -
CASSGTVPGGTGELFF | TGTGCCAGCAGCGGGACAGTCCCAGGGGGCACCGGGGAGCTGTTTTTT | 16 | TRBD1 | TRBJ2-2 | TRBV27 | -
CASSPLTDNYGYTF | TGTGCCAGCAGTCCGCTGACAGATAACTATGGCTACACCTTC | 14 | - | TRBJ1-2 | TRBV6-5 | -
CASSRTGDHTGELFF | TGTGCCAGCAGCCGTACAGGGGATCACACCGGGGAGCTGTTTTTT | 15 | TRBD1 | TRBJ2-2 | TRBV5-4 | -
CASSSRDRGLQETQYF | TGTGCCAGTAGTTCCCGGGACAGGGGGCTTCAAGAGACCCAGTACTTC | 16 | TRBD1 | TRBJ2-5 | TRBV19 | once